This entry lists 28 T cell receptor beta chains sequenced from one sample in a study of T cells in Graves' hyperthyroidism and ophthalmopathy. The investigators amplified TCR beta CDR3 regions from RNA transcripts. HTBI primers were used for first-round RT-PCR of the TCR CDR3. MiXCR was run by TCRdb on the multiplex PCR reads, yielding one entry per CDR3 protein. This table has about 840,000 distinct CDR3 sequences, about 38% appearing once. Sequenced input: blood. Source of these receptors: a man aged 18 to 29 with Graves' hyperthyroidism.

A remark on this clonotype: A clone one base away is much larger, so this may be a read error. Written as DNA, the CDR3 is TGTGCCAGCAGTTTCCGACAGGGGCCGAGCTCCCACGAGCAGTACTTC. This translates into CASSFRQGPSSHEQYF. The genes are TRBV7-9 and TRBJ2-7; 8 bases line up with TRBD1. CDR1 SEHNR and CDR2 FQNEAQ come from the germline V gene (reference sequence). This CDR3 spans 16 amino acids.

In this sample, this clonotype turned up many times. This chain links TRBV19 with TRBJ1-1; 7 positions agree with TRBD1. V gave up 9 bases and J gave up 4 bases; unmatched junction bases: 8. The CDR3 runs 13 residues. The germline gives CDR1 LNHDA, CDR2 SQIVND (reference sequence). The DNA for the CDR3 is TGTGCCAGCTCACAGGGGTTGAGCACTGAAGCTTTCTTT. Translated: CASSQGLSTEAFF.

This clonotype has ten or more counts. This rearrangement joins TRBV7-2 to TRBJ2-7, with a weak D call TRBD1 (6 bases). The CDR3 covers 14 residues. Germline loops: CDR1 SGHTA, CDR2 FQGNSA. Between the trimmed V and J ends, which lost 3 bases and 1 base, there was a span of 10 bases. The CDR3 spells CASSFGTPSYEQYF. CDR3 sequence (DNA): TGTGCCAGCAGCTTCGGGACACCTTCCTACGAGCAGTACTTC.

This chain connects TRBV10-3 to TRBJ1-1; no clear D. V was clipped by 6 bases and J by 6 bases, with 14 bases between them. Looked up from germline, CDR1 is ENHRY and CDR2 is SYGVKD. CDR3 length: 13 residues. The CDR3 sequence is CAISGRTEAEAFF. CDR3 nucleotides: TGTGCCATCAGCGGAAGGACGGAGGCTGAAGCTTTCTTT.

This clonotype was found a few times. The chain has TRBV4-1 and TRBJ1-5, with D perhaps TRBD1 (5 bases). Germline loops: CDR1 MGHRA, CDR2 YSYEKL. V was shortened by 4 bases and J by 6 bases, with 13 bases between the two germline ends. This CDR3 spans 14 amino acids. CDR3 sequence: CASSPDSGGQPQHF. CDR3 nucleotide sequence: TGCGCCAGCAGCCCCGACAGTGGAGGTCAGCCCCAGCATTTT.

This clonotype was counted a single time. With a much larger clone just one base away, this may be a read error. The genes are TRBV2 and TRBJ1-6; D is unclear. The CDR3 is made up of 14 amino acids. V lost 5 bases to trimming and J lost 10 bases, with 15 bases between them. Germline CDR1 is SNHLY and CDR2 is FYNNEI. This CDR3 reads CASSPKGVGSPLHF. CDR3 sequence (DNA): TGTGCCAGCAGTCCGAAAGGAGTAGGGTCACCCCTCCACTTT.

A few counts support this clonotype. The chain couples TRBV2 to TRBJ2-6; perhaps TRBD1 as D (6 bases). CDR3 length: 18 residues. In germline, CDR1 is SNHLY, CDR2 FYNNEI. V lost 5 bases and J lost 0, with 17 bases in between. CDR3 in amino acids: CASSTQGPSSSGANVLTF. As DNA, the CDR3 is TGTGCCAGCAGTACTCAGGGGCCTAGTAGCTCTGGGGCCAACGTCCTGACTTTC.

V is TRBV7-2 and J is TRBJ1-5; possible D gene TRBD1, 5 bases. The CDR3 extends over 12 amino acids. Trimming pared 5 bases from V and 14 bases from J, leaving 16 bases between. Per the germline V gene, CDR1 is SGHTA and CDR2 is FQGNSA. The CDR3 DNA sequence: TGTGCCAGCAGCGGGACGGACCGCTACGAGCATTTT. Protein sequence: CASSGTDRYEHF.

The chain has TRBV12-3 or TRBV12-4 and TRBJ2-3; tentative D call: TRBD2 (5 bases). The length of the CDR3 is 12 residues. V was cut by 3 bases and J by 6 bases, with 7 bases left in between. The CDR3 DNA is TGTGCCAGCAGTTTTAGAGGGGATACGCAGTATTTT. It codes for CASSFRGDTQYF.

This sequence joins TRBV11-2 and TRBJ2-7; D remains ambiguous. V was clipped by 0 bases and J by 2 bases, with 11 bases between them. There are 15 residues in the CDR3. Germline lookup yields CDR1 SGHAT and CDR2 FQNNGV. The CDR3, as DNA: TGTGCCAGCAGCTTAGATATTAGGACGGCCTACGAGCAGTACTTC. Its translation is CASSLDIRTAYEQYF.

Many counts were recorded for this clonotype. V and J are TRBV7-6 and TRBJ2-5; TRBD2 matches 12 bases. The CDR3 covers 16 residues. The V segment lost 4 bases and the J segment 4 bases; nucleotides outside the gene matches: 7. Germline V gene sequence: CDR1 SGHVS, CDR2 FNYEAQ. This chain's CDR3 is CASSWASGRASETQYF. DNA of the CDR3: TGTGCCAGCAGCTGGGCTAGCGGGAGGGCCTCAGAGACCCAGTACTTC.

This clonotype was counted many times. The gene calls are TRBV19 and TRBJ1-1, with TRBD1 matching 7 bases. Germline V CDR1 and CDR2: LNHDA, SQIVND (reference sequence). There are 15 residues in the CDR3. J was trimmed by 0 bases and V by 3 bases; bases with no gene match: 4. The CDR3 is CASSIAGGVNTEAFF. CDR3 sequence (DNA): TGTGCCAGTAGTATTGCAGGGGGAGTGAACACTGAAGCTTTCTTT.

A remark on this clonotype: A much more abundant neighbour one base away suggests this may be a read error. This chain connects TRBV7-2 to TRBJ1-2, with D perhaps matching TRBD1 (5 bases). Germline CDR1 reads SGHTA; CDR2 reads FQGNSA. The CDR3 extends over 12 amino acids. The V end lost 2 bases, the J end lost 8 bases, and 9 bases lay between the germline ends. CDR3 sequence (DNA): TGTGCCAGCAGCTTACTGGGGCGAGGCTACACCTTC. Translation: CASSLLGRGYTF.

This clonotype occurred many times. The CDR3 sequence: CASSEYGTGPYEQYF. The CDR3 coding sequence is TGTGCCAGCAGTGAATACGGGACAGGGCCCTACGAGCAGTACTTC. This chain links TRBV25-1 with TRBJ2-7, with TRBD1 matching over 9 bases. Looked up from germline, CDR1 is MGHDK and CDR2 is SYGVNS. This CDR3 region has 15 residues. Trimming cost V 0 bases and J 2 bases; bases outside gene matches: 2.

This clonotype occurred many times. The chain couples TRBV20-1 to TRBJ1-5; 7 positions match TRBD1. Germline V gene data show CDR1 as DFQATT and CDR2 as SNEGSKA (reference sequence). CDR3 length: 13 amino acids. Trimming took 6 bases from V and 5 from J; bases not matched to a gene: 7. In nucleotides, the CDR3 is TGCAGTGCCAACAGGGGCCACGATCAGCCCCAGCATTTT. It codes for CSANRGHDQPQHF.

Details on this clonotype: A much larger clone differs from this one at a single base, so this may be a read error. The J gene is TRBJ1-4, the V gene TRBV7-6; no clear D. V was clipped by 2 bases and J by 10 bases, with 11 bases between them. CDR1 SGHVS and CDR2 FNYEAQ come from the germline V gene. The CDR3 loop spans 13 amino acids. CDR3 bases: TGTGCCAGCAGCTTAACGGGAGCAGTAAAACTGTTTTTT. It is translated as CASSLTGAVKLFF.

This chain uses TRBV2 with TRBJ2-7, with unresolved D. Germline values: CDR1 SNHLY, CDR2 FYNNEI. There are 13 residues in the CDR3. Trimming shortened V by 1 base and J by 3 bases, and 7 bases separated the two germline ends. CDR3 sequence (DNA): TGTGCCAGCAGTGAAGTCATGAGCTACGAGCAGTACTTC. Its translation is CASSEVMSYEQYF.

The rearrangement uses TRBV5-6 and TRBJ1-1; D possibly corresponds to TRBD1 (5 bases). The CDR3 contains 16 residues. CDR1 and CDR2 (germline): SGHDT, YYEEEE. Trimming removed 1 base at V and 1 base at J, with 14 bases between. The CDR3 region is CASSLRGTGRNTEAFF. DNA for the CDR3: TGTGCCAGCAGCTTGCGGGGGACGGGTCGGAACACTGAAGCTTTCTTT.

This clonotype was seen at least ten times. The chain carries TRBV20-1 and TRBJ1-1; D might be TRBD1 (6 bases). The CDR3 runs 12 residues. V lost 5 bases to trimming and J lost 8 bases, with 15 bases between them. CDR1 and CDR2 (germline): DFQATT, SNEGSKA (reference sequence). The CDR3 DNA sequence: TGCAGTGCTCTACCCCGGACAGTAGAAGCTTTCTTT. It translates to CSALPRTVEAFF.

This clonotype has a count of ten or more. The chain couples TRBV7-2 to TRBJ1-2, with a possible D match to TRBD1 (5 bases). The CDR3 has 15 residues. V lost 4 bases, J lost 5 bases, and 17 bases lay in between. Germline CDR1 and CDR2: SGHTA and FQGNSA. CDR3 protein: CASSSISREGYGYTF. As DNA, the CDR3 is TGTGCCAGCAGCTCAATCTCCAGGGAGGGATATGGCTACACCTTC.

The gene calls are TRBV20-1 and TRBJ1-6; unclear D gene. V lost 5 bases, J lost 10 bases, and 21 bases lay in between. The CDR3 has 15 residues. The germline V gene encodes CDR1 DFQATT and CDR2 SNEGSKA (reference sequence). In DNA form, the CDR3 reads TGCAGTGCTCGATATCCCCCGGGGATCAGCTCACCCCTCCACTTT. This gives the protein CSARYPPGISSPLHF.

This sequence joins TRBV29-1 and TRBJ2-5; 10 bases are shared with TRBD1. The V gene end was trimmed by 4 bases and the J gene end by 7 bases; junction bases not matched to a gene: 3. Germline CDR1 and CDR2: SQVTM and ANQGSEA. The CDR3 runs to 12 residues. The DNA of the CDR3 is TGCAGCGTTGGGACAGGGGGATGGACCCAGTACTTC. Translation gives CSVGTGGWTQYF.

This sequence joins TRBV7-9 and TRBJ2-7; D is possibly TRBD1 (6 bases). Germline CDR1 is SEHNR and CDR2 is FQNEAQ (reference sequence). The ends were cut back, 1 base at V and 3 bases at J, with 10 bases in the middle. This CDR3 contains 14 residues. The CDR3 sequence is CASSLDVRGYEQYF. The CDR3, as DNA: TGTGCCAGCAGCTTAGACGTCAGGGGCTACGAGCAGTACTTC.

The table lists this clonotype with a count of one. The V gene is TRBV12-3 or TRBV12-4, the J gene TRBJ1-1, with D perhaps matching TRBD1 (5 bases). The CDR3 sequence is 14 residues long. V was clipped by 4 bases and J by 3 bases, with 12 bases between them. The CDR3 DNA reads as TGTGCCAGCAGTTCAGGGCTGACGGACACTGAAGCTTTCTTT. Translating gives CASSSGLTDTEAFF.

This clonotype was observed at least ten times. This chain connects TRBV9 to TRBJ1-1; tentative D call: TRBD1 (6 bases). V was trimmed by 0 bases and J by 4 bases, leaving 10 bases between them. The CDR3 has 14 amino acids. Germline lookup yields CDR1 SGDLS and CDR2 YYNGEE. The CDR3 region is CASSVATDSTEAFF. The CDR3, as DNA: TGTGCCAGCAGCGTAGCTACGGACAGCACTGAAGCTTTCTTT.

This chain connects TRBV29-1 to TRBJ1-2; the match to TRBD1 covers 8 bases. CDR1 is SQVTM, CDR2 ANQGSEA, per germline. There are 14 residues in the CDR3. V was clipped by 6 bases and J by 8 bases; unmatched bases: 14. The CDR3 loop reads CSVASGGANRGYTF. The CDR3 DNA is TGCAGCGTAGCCTCAGGGGGCGCGAATAGGGGCTACACCTTC.

The chain combines TRBV6-4 with TRBJ1-1; TRBD1 is a possible D gene (5 bases). Looked up from germline, CDR1 is MRHNA and CDR2 is SNTAGT. This CDR3 region has 14 residues. V was trimmed by 7 bases and J by 3 bases, leaving 15 bases between them. DNA for the CDR3: TGTGCCAGCATGGACACGGGGCTTGACACTGAAGCTTTCTTT. Protein: CASMDTGLDTEAFF.

On this clonotype itself: In this CDR3 the conserved last residue, phenylalanine or tryptophan, is missing, so a read error is likely. V gene TRBV11-3 combines with J gene TRBJ1-2; D is possibly TRBD1 (5 bases). This CDR3 is 12 amino acids long. CDR1 is SGHNT, CDR2 YENEEA, per germline. Trimming took off 5 bases at V and 7 bases at J, with 11 bases between the two ends. This CDR3 reads CASSAAQGGYTL. CDR3 nucleotide sequence: TGTGCCAGCAGCGCCGCCCAGGGTGGCTACACCCTC.